Shown below are 28 T cell receptor beta chains from a single sample sequenced in a study of T cell responses to AZD1222 COVID-19 vaccine. Measured with immunoSEQ multiplex PCR; TCRdb has only the in-frame clones, and not every one. The repertoire holds about 200,000 clones, with approximately 93% as singletons. The specimen was peripheral blood, collected 28 days after the second AZD1222 dose. Receptor source: an adult who received the AZD1222 COVID-19 vaccine.

The chain is built from TRBV25-1 and TRBJ1-1, with 10 bases aligning to TRBD1. V trimming: 2 bases; J trimming: 5 bases; junction bases outside the gene matches: 5. CDR1 is MGHDK, CDR2 SYGVNS, per germline. The CDR3 has 15 residues. The CDR3 bases are TGTGCCAGCAGTGAAGGGACAGGGGTAATGACTGAAGCTTTCTTT. Amino acid sequence: CASSEGTGVMTEAFF.

This clone was observed a few times. The rearrangement links TRBV28 to TRBJ1-1; D possibly corresponds to TRBD1 (5 bases). The V gene's germline CDR1 is MDHEN and CDR2 SYDVKM. The CDR3 consists of 15 residues. The V and J ends lost 1 base and 0 bases respectively, with 9 bases between them. The CDR3, as DNA: TGTGCCAGCAGTTTATTGTTGGGGCTGAACACTGAAGCTTTCTTT. It is translated as CASSLLLGLNTEAFF.

The chain has TRBV28 and TRBJ1-2; D possibly corresponds to TRBD1 (5 bases). The CDR3 consists of 14 residues. V was clipped by 5 bases and J by 3 bases, with 13 bases between them. Per germline, CDR1 MDHEN and CDR2 SYDVKM. In DNA, the CDR3 is TGTGCCAGCAGTCCAGTCGGGACCCACTATGGCTACACCTTC. Its protein is CASSPVGTHYGYTF.

The rearrangement joins TRBV10-3 to TRBJ2-1; D not resolved. The V gene's germline CDR1 is ENHRY and CDR2 SYGVKD. The CDR3 totals 15 residues. Deletions cut 1 base from V and 5 bases from J, with 12 bases between. The DNA of the CDR3 is TGTGCCATCAGTGAGTTTTCCGGGCTCAACAATGAGCAGTTCTTC. Protein product: CAISEFSGLNNEQFF.

This clone was detected once. The chain uses TRBV27 and TRBJ2-7; 7 bases align to TRBD1. Germline V gene data show CDR1 as MNHEY and CDR2 as SMNVEV (reference sequence). The trim removed 1 base at V and 3 bases at J, leaving 6 bases unmatched. The CDR3 length is 15 residues. The DNA for the CDR3 is TGTGCCAGCAGTTTATTAGGGGGCGGTGGCTACGAGCAGTACTTC. It yields the protein CASSLLGGGGYEQYF.

The rearrangement joins TRBV2 to TRBJ2-5; TRBD2 matches 8 bases. The CDR3 sequence is 14 residues long. The trim removed 7 bases at V and 2 bases at J, leaving 6 bases unmatched. From germline, CDR1 is SNHLY and CDR2 FYNNEI. CDR3: CASKGLVFQETQYF. CDR3 coding DNA: TGTGCCAGCAAGGGACTAGTGTTTCAAGAGACCCAGTACTTC.

V is TRBV30 and J is TRBJ1-5; D not resolved. There are 13 residues in the CDR3. The germline V gene encodes CDR1 GTSNPN and CDR2 SVGIG (reference sequence). V lost 3 bases, J lost 4 bases, and 10 bases lay in between. CDR3 sequence (DNA): TGTGCCTGGAGCTTGGCAGAGAATCAGCCCCAGCATTTT. Its protein is CAWSLAENQPQHF.

The rearrangement links TRBV7-3 to TRBJ2-1; 8 bases map to TRBD2. Germline CDR1 and CDR2: SGHTA and FQGTGA. Unmatched junction bases numbered 6, after V lost 5 bases and J lost 9 bases. The CDR3 is 13 residues long. CDR3 protein: CASSRNRGGEQFF. CDR3 nucleotide sequence: TGTGCCAGCAGCCGGAACCGGGGGGGTGAGCAGTTCTTC.

Comments on this clone: Other DNA sequences of this sample code for an identical CDR3. The CDR3: CASSPGGAVTEAFF. The CDR3 DNA reads TGTGCCAGCTCACCAGGAGGGGCGGTCACTGAAGCTTTCTTT. This sequence joins TRBV18 and TRBJ1-1, with D possibly matching TRBD1 (5 bases). From germline, CDR1 is KGHSH and CDR2 LQKENI. V gave up 2 bases and J gave up 4 bases, with 11 bases separating them. The CDR3 has 14 residues.

This chain uses TRBV28 with TRBJ2-2; D may be TRBD1 (6 bases). The V gene's germline CDR1 is MDHEN and CDR2 SYDVKM. CDR3 length: 14 amino acids. Trimming left V 6 bases short and J 5 bases short, with 13 bases between. DNA for the CDR3: TGTGCCAGCAGAACCCGTACAGGGACCGGGGAGCTGTTTTTT. The encoded protein is CASRTRTGTGELFF.

The V gene is TRBV19, the J gene TRBJ2-7, with TRBD2 identical over 14 bases. The V segment lost 2 bases and the J segment 12 bases; nucleotides outside the gene matches: 12. Germline CDR1 reads LNHDA; CDR2 reads SQIVND (reference sequence). The CDR3 runs to 16 residues. The CDR3: CASSIRAAGLAGDRYF. CDR3 DNA sequence: TGTGCCAGTAGTATAAGGGCAGCGGGACTAGCGGGAGATCGGTACTTC.

V gene TRBV15 combines with J gene TRBJ1-5; perhaps TRBD1 as D (6 bases). The CDR3 has 17 residues. V was pared by 0 bases and J by 2 bases, with 14 bases between. CDR1 is LNHNV, CDR2 YYDKDF, per germline (reference sequence). CDR3 in amino acids: CATSRDARGGGNQPQHF. The CDR3, as DNA: TGTGCCACCAGCAGAGATGCCAGGGGCGGAGGCAATCAGCCCCAGCATTTT.

The V and J genes are TRBV19 and TRBJ2-7; TRBD1 matches 7 bases. The ends lost 3 bases at V and 1 base at J; junction bases unmatched: 3. The CDR3 length is 14 residues. Germline CDR1 is LNHDA and CDR2 is SQIVND (reference sequence). Written as DNA, the CDR3 is TGTGCCAGTAGTATTGGGACAGAGTCCTACGAGCAGTACTTC. Its translation is CASSIGTESYEQYF.

The chain joins TRBV14 to TRBJ2-1; D possibly uses TRBD1 or TRBD2 (5 bases each). CDR1 is SGHDN, CDR2 FVKESK, per germline. V dropped 1 base and J dropped 10 bases, with 14 bases sitting between them. The CDR3 contains 14 residues. CDR3: CASSQVGRDDEQFF. The CDR3 nucleotides are TGTGCCAGCAGCCAAGTCGGCAGGGACGACGAGCAGTTCTTC.

This clone occurred once. V usage is TRBV6-5 and J usage is TRBJ2-3; D is undetermined. Germline V lookup: CDR1 MNHEY, CDR2 SVGAGI. Trimming took 0 bases from V and 7 from J, leaving 8 bases between them. The CDR3 loop spans 13 amino acids. The CDR3 DNA reads as TGTGCCAGCAGTTACTCGATGGGTTATACGCAGTATTTT. Its translation is CASSYSMGYTQYF.

The genes are TRBV19 and TRBJ2-1; unclear D gene. Germline loops: CDR1 LNHDA, CDR2 SQIVND (reference sequence). The germline V and J ends were trimmed by 5 bases and 12 bases, with 11 bases remaining between them. There are 11 residues in the CDR3. CDR3 DNA sequence: TGTGCCAGTAGTGGAGAGGTAGTGCAGTTCTTC. Amino acid sequence: CASSGEVVQFF. The whole variable domain, filled in from reference TRBV19 and TRBJ2-1, reads DGGITQSPKYLFRKEGQNVTLSCEQNLNHDAMYWYRQDPGQGLRLIYYSQIVNDFQKGDIAEGYSVSREKKESFPLTVTSAQKNPTAFYLCASSGEVVQFFGPGTRLTVL.

The chain joins TRBV9 to TRBJ2-1, with no clear D. The V end was cut by 3 bases, the J end by 0 bases, with 4 bases between. Germline CDR1 and CDR2: SGDLS and YYNGEE. CDR3 length: 13 residues. This CDR3 reads CASSGDSYNEQFF. The DNA of the CDR3 is TGTGCCAGCAGCGGGGACTCCTACAATGAGCAGTTCTTC.

The chain joins TRBV4-2 to TRBJ2-1; 8 nucleotides align to TRBD1. Germline-derived CDR1 and CDR2 are LGHNA and YNFKEQ. This CDR3 is 17 amino acids long. V trimming: 5 bases; J trimming: 2 bases; junction bases outside the gene matches: 11. CDR3 sequence reads: CASSDTGGTVPYNEQFF. Here the CDR3 DNA reads TGTGCCAGCAGCGACACAGGGGGAACAGTCCCCTACAATGAGCAGTTCTTC.

The rearrangement links TRBV4-1 to TRBJ2-7; D possibly corresponds to TRBD1 (5 bases). The CDR3 length is 15 residues. CDR1 is MGHRA and CDR2 is YSYEKL in the germline V gene. V was shortened by 3 bases and J by 5 bases, with 17 bases between the two germline ends. The CDR3, as DNA: TGCGCCAGCAGCCACGCAGGGAAGCTCCCTAACGAGCAGTACTTC. Translating gives CASSHAGKLPNEQYF.

The chain has TRBV7-3 and TRBJ2-3, with D uncertain. V was trimmed by 6 bases and J by 0 bases, leaving 10 bases between them. Germline V gene data show CDR1 as SGHTA and CDR2 as FQGTGA. This CDR3 spans 14 amino acids. The CDR3 region is CASSKNRSTDTQYF. The DNA of the CDR3 is TGTGCCAGCAGTAAGAACAGAAGCACAGATACGCAGTATTTT.

This clone is a singleton in its sample. The chain is built from TRBV7-9 and TRBJ2-1; D remains unclear. This CDR3 is 16 amino acids long. V lost 4 bases, J lost 6 bases, and 19 bases lay in between. The germline V gene has CDR1 SEHNR and CDR2 FQNEAQ (reference sequence). CDR3 sequence (DNA): TGTGCCAGCAGCTCCTACCTTGGGCCCTCGGGCAATGAGCAGTTCTTC. This encodes CASSSYLGPSGNEQFF.

The chain links TRBV28 to TRBJ2-2; tentative D call: TRBD1 (5 bases). In germline, CDR1 is MDHEN, CDR2 SYDVKM. There are 16 residues in the CDR3. V was pared by 5 bases and J by 1 base, with 14 bases between. CDR3 nucleotide sequence: TGTGCCAGCAGTCCTACCGGTCAGGGGAACACCGGGGAGCTGTTTTTT. This sequence encodes CASSPTGQGNTGELFF.

The chain links TRBV5-1 to TRBJ2-7; possibly TRBD2 for D (5 bases). The CDR3 consists of 13 residues. V was shortened by 0 bases and J by 7 bases, with 11 bases between the two germline ends. Germline assignment: CDR1 SGHRS and CDR2 YFSETQ. The CDR3 here is CASSLDPTGEQYF. CDR3 coding DNA: TGCGCCAGCAGCTTGGACCCAACGGGAGAGCAGTACTTC.

J is TRBJ1-2 and V is TRBV19, with TRBD1 matching 10 bases. CDR3 length: 14 amino acids. V was clipped by 7 bases and J by 6 bases; unmatched bases: 8. Germline V gene data show CDR1 as LNHDA and CDR2 as SQIVND (reference sequence). The CDR3 DNA reads TGTGCCAGTATCCCTTCGACAGGGGGCCATGGCTACACCTTC. Encoded protein: CASIPSTGGHGYTF. The whole variable domain, remainder taken from reference TRBV19 and TRBJ1-2, is DGGITQSPKYLFRKEGQNVTLSCEQNLNHDAMYWYRQDPGQGLRLIYYSQIVNDFQKGDIAEGYSVSREKKESFPLTVTSAQKNPTAFYLCASIPSTGGHGYTFGSGTRLTVV.

The chain links TRBV28 to TRBJ1-3; D perhaps matches TRBD1 (5 bases). From germline, CDR1 is MDHEN and CDR2 SYDVKM. This CDR3 region has 14 residues. Trimming removed 4 bases from V and 3 bases from J, with 10 bases in between. The DNA for the CDR3 is TGTGCCAGCAGTTCTGGGGGAAGTGGAAACACCATATATTTT. Translated, it gives CASSSGGSGNTIYF.

This sequence joins TRBV5-5 and TRBJ1-2, with a weak D call TRBD1 (6 bases). V lost 2 bases to trimming and J lost 6 bases, with 11 bases between them. Germline V gene sequence: CDR1 SGHKS, CDR2 YYEKEE (reference sequence). CDR3 length equals 13 residues. CDR3 nucleotides: TGTGCCAGCAGCTTAATCCAGGGGAATGGCTACACCTTC. Translating gives CASSLIQGNGYTF.

This rearrangement joins TRBV9 to TRBJ2-1; 7 nucleotides line up with TRBD2. The CDR3 covers 16 residues. V gave up 3 bases and J gave up 0 bases; unmatched junction bases: 6. The germline V gene encodes CDR1 SGDLS and CDR2 YYNGEE. CDR3 coding DNA: TGTGCCAGCAGCGACCGGTGGACTAGCTCCTACAATGAGCAGTTCTTC. Its translation: CASSDRWTSSYNEQFF. Filled out from reference TRBV9 and TRBJ2-1, the complete variable domain reads DSGVTQTPKHLITATGQRVTLRCSPRSGDLSVYWYQQSLDQGLQFLIQYYNGEERAKGNILERFSAQQFPDLHSELNLSSLELGDSALYFCASSDRWTSSYNEQFFGPGTRLTVL.

This clone occurred a few times. The rearrangement uses TRBV6-4 and TRBJ2-7; 7 positions match TRBD1. From germline, CDR1 is MRHNA and CDR2 SNTAGT. V shed 2 bases and J 3 bases; nucleotides not matched to a gene: 16. The CDR3 covers 18 residues. CDR3 residues: CASSDHLHTGVVGYEQYF. CDR3 nucleotide sequence: TGTGCCAGCAGTGACCATCTTCATACAGGGGTTGTAGGCTACGAGCAGTACTTC.